Listed below are T cell receptor beta chains from one sample, sequenced in a study of shared clonotypes between healthy human individuals. Produced via immunoSEQ multiplex PCR; TCRdb's table is partial and in-frame only. Among approximately 180,000 clones listed, over 85% were seen once. The sequenced sample was naive CD4+ T cells sorted from blood. The receptors originated from a woman under 40 in good health. Both conserved end residues are part of each CDR3. A D gene is named only where the DNA matches it firmly.

>NA|TRBJ1-6|TRBV5-4
CASSSYNSPLHF
>NA|TRBJ2-7|TRBV30
CATGRSSYEQYF
>TRBD1|TRBJ2-5|TRBV5-1
CASSRQGAGQETQYF
>TRBD1|TRBJ2-7|TRBV28
CASSSTGTGLYEQYF
>NA|TRBJ1-2|TRBV5-7
CASSGGWGYTF
>NA|TRBJ1-1|TRBV5-1
CASSLVTANTEAFF
>NA|TRBJ2-5|TRBV6-6
CASTTTDAQETQYF
>NA|NA|TRBV15
CATSRQLAYEQYF
>TRBD1|NA|TRBV7-9
CASSGQGVYEQYF
>TRBD2|TRBJ2-7|TRBV7-9
CASSKTSVGYEQYF
>NA|TRBJ2-1|TRBV18
CASSPDLDEQFF
>NA|TRBJ1-1|TRBV6-1
CASSEPPGAAEAFF
>TRBD1|TRBJ2-1|TRBV5-1
CASSLGAGTANSEQFF
>NA|TRBJ2-7|TRBV18
CASSPYLGEQYF
>TRBD1|TRBJ2-7|TRBV19
CASSRTLTDRTYEQYF
>TRBD1|TRBJ2-7|TRBV30
CAWSYRDRIHEQYF
>TRBD1|TRBJ2-5|TRBV18
CASSPGDRAIVVETQYF
>NA|TRBJ2-6|TRBV4-1
CASSQPTGSFSGANVLTF
>NA|TRBJ2-3|TRBV11-3
CASSGAAPDTQYF
>NA|TRBJ1-2|TRBV4-1
CASSTRTNGYTF
>TRBD2|TRBJ2-1|TRBV19
CASSPGTSYNEQFF
>NA|NA|TRBV30
CAWSPGSEQYF
>NA|TRBJ1-5|TRBV15
CATSRVPHRGSNQPQHF
>NA|TRBJ2-3|TRBV5-1
CASSLGGPDTQYF
>NA|TRBJ1-2|TRBV19
CASSPGTPPNYGYTF
>NA|TRBJ2-7|TRBV6-5
CASSYSSASSYEQYF
>TRBD2|TRBJ2-5|TRBV28
CASSARREGTQYF
>NA|TRBJ2-7|TRBV2
CASSEVLAGTYEQYF
>TRBD1|TRBJ1-4|TRBV28
CASSETGGAVEKLFF
>NA|TRBJ2-5|TRBV14
CASSQSETQYF
>TRBD2|TRBJ2-7|TRBV2
CASSPGTSAISYEQYF
>NA|TRBJ2-5|TRBV5-8
CASSGGDRLQETQYF
>TRBD2|TRBJ2-1|TRBV27
CASSLRTSGINEQFF
>NA|TRBJ2-5|TRBV15
CATSRDPGETQYF
>NA|TRBJ2-1|TRBV30
CAWSVLPAGRGDEQFF
>NA|TRBJ2-4|TRBV28
CASSFVVSPGHIAKNIQYF
>NA|TRBJ1-2|TRBV19
CASSIQGIGYGYTF
>NA|TRBJ2-7|TRBV6-6
CASSYSTGFYEQYF
>NA|TRBJ2-3|TRBV7-9
CASSLALADTQYF
>TRBD1|TRBJ1-2|TRBV7-9
CASSSFDRASGYTF
>TRBD1|TRBJ1-3|TRBV28
CASRSGGRNTIYF
>NA|TRBJ1-5|TRBV28
CASPPGQPSPNQPQHF
>TRBD1|TRBJ1-2|TRBV2
CASSATGTAYGYTF
>NA|TRBJ2-7|TRBV18
CASSPRGGDRPNEQYF
>TRBD1|TRBJ1-5|TRBV27
CASSRDRGVLRGNQPQHF
>NA|TRBJ1-1|TRBV18
CASSPDGGLEAFF
>NA|TRBJ2-2|TRBV27
CASSFSVYTGELFF
>NA|TRBJ2-7|TRBV6-1
CAQGPNLEQYF
>NA|TRBJ1-1|TRBV5-8
CASSLGRNTEAFF
>NA|TRBJ2-6|TRBV18
CASSGGDESGANVLTF
>TRBD2|TRBJ2-7|TRBV29-1
CSAGGRETTYEQYF
>TRBD2|TRBJ2-7|TRBV10-1
CASAGLAGVLLSYEQYF
>NA|TRBJ2-3|TRBV19
CASSILTGSTDTQYF
>NA|TRBJ1-5|TRBV19
CASSPTEQPQHF